These T cell receptor beta chains were read from a single sample in a study of T cells in Graves' hyperthyroidism and ophthalmopathy. TCRdb reprocessed the multiplex PCR reads via MiXCR and lists one record per CDR3 protein. The data show approximately 370,000 distinct CDR3 sequences, approximately 15% seen once. Sequenced: blood. These receptors came from a woman aged 30 to 39 with Graves' hyperthyroidism. CDR3s include the opening cysteine and the closing phenylalanine or tryptophan. D genes are given only for firm matches. A row's size may be missing; if present it is once, few, many or a size class.

TRBJ2-5 TRBV7-2 . . CASSVDRFSKTQYF TGTGCCAGCAGCGTCGACAGGTTCTCGAAGACCCAGTACTTC
TRBJ2-2 TRBV29-1 few TRBD2 CSGRTSGGNTGELFF TGCAGCGGCCGGACTAGCGGAGGGAACACCGGGGAGCTGTTTTTT
TRBJ2-3 TRBV25-1 few . CASSDPKPDTQYF TGTGCCAGCAGTGACCCGAAGCCAGATACGCAGTATTTT
TRBJ2-3 TRBV29-1 . . CSVRGSQDSTNTQYF TGCAGCGTTCGGGGTAGCCAGGACAGCACAAATACGCAGTATTTT
TRBJ2-5 TRBV29-1 many . CSASRPSERTQYF TGCAGCGCCTCCCGACCCAGCGAACGGACCCAGTACTTC
TRBJ1-5 TRBV7-6 few . CASSLDFSQPQHF TGTGCCAGCAGTTTGGACTTTTCGCAGCCCCAGCATTTT
TRBJ2-1 TRBV3-1 many . CASSPSLQLGEQFF TGTGCCAGCAGCCCCTCACTCCAGTTGGGTGAGCAGTTCTTC
TRBJ2-2 TRBV5-1 . . CASSLSPEAAGELFF TGCGCCAGCAGCTTGTCCCCAGAGGCTGCCGGGGAGCTGTTTTTT
TRBJ2-5 TRBV20-1 many TRBD1 CSASQGAGETQYF TGCAGTGCTAGTCAGGGGGCGGGAGAGACCCAGTACTTC
TRBJ1-2 TRBV2 many . CASSDEGPGYGYTF TGTGCCAGCAGTGATGAGGGACCGGGCTATGGCTACACCTTC
TRBJ2-6 TRBV7-9 . . CASSLALGANVLTF TGTGCCAGCAGCTTAGCGCTTGGGGCCAACGTCCTGACTTTC
TRBJ2-5 TRBV20-1 . TRBD2 CSARERGRGETQYF TGCAGTGCTAGGGAGCGGGGGCGCGGTGAGACCCAGTACTTC
TRBJ2-1 TRBV28 many . CASSAIDEQFF TGTGCCAGCAGTGCCATCGATGAGCAGTTCTTC
TRBJ2-7 TRBV4-2 few . CASSQEDGNYEQYF TGTGCCAGCAGCCAAGAAGACGGAAACTACGAGCAGTACTTC
TRBJ2-1 TRBV3-1 many . CASSGTLAYNEQFF TGTGCCAGCAGTGGGACACTCGCCTACAATGAGCAGTTCTTC
TRBJ1-5 TRBV28 many . CASSEPSRGGQPQHF TGTGCCAGCAGTGAACCGAGCAGGGGCGGTCAGCCCCAGCATTTT
TRBJ2-2 TRBV15 . . CATSRDGVGKLFF TGTGCCACCAGCAGAGATGGCGTGGGGAAACTGTTTTTT
TRBJ2-7 TRBV27 many . CASVKSGTYEQYF TGTGCCAGCGTGAAGAGCGGTACCTACGAGCAGTACTTC
TRBJ1-3 TRBV2 many . CASGRDYAGNTIYF TGTGCCAGCGGCAGAGACTACGCTGGAAACACCATATATTTT
TRBJ2-3 TRBV30 many TRBD2 CAWRVTSGISDTQYF TGTGCCTGGAGGGTAACTAGCGGGATCTCAGATACGCAGTATTTT
TRBJ2-3 TRBV28 many TRBD1 CASSLEPGQGRDTQYF TGTGCCAGCAGTTTAGAGCCGGGACAGGGGAGAGATACGCAGTATTTT
TRBJ2-7 TRBV2 . TRBD2 CASTGLALSEQYF TGTGCCAGCACGGGACTAGCCCTCTCCGAGCAGTACTTC
TRBJ2-2 TRBV25-1 . . CASSELPRRGDTGELFF TGTGCCAGCAGTGAACTACCGAGACGAGGCGACACCGGGGAGCTGTTTTTT
TRBJ2-7 TRBV28 many TRBD1 CASRSGQGGRVVFYEQYF TGTGCCAGCAGATCCGGACAGGGGGGAAGGGTGGTGTTCTACGAGCAGTACTTC
TRBJ2-1 TRBV2 many TRBD2 CASSRTSGLKNNEQFF TGTGCCAGCAGTCGGACTAGCGGGCTCAAAAACAATGAGCAGTTCTTC
TRBJ2-7 TRBV2 many TRBD1 CASSGQGSSYEQYF TGTGCCAGCAGTGGACAGGGCTCTTCCTACGAGCAGTACTTC
TRBJ2-7 TRBV10-3 . . CATLRQGGHEQYF TGTGCCACCCTTCGACAGGGAGGCCACGAGCAGTACTTC
TRBJ1-5 TRBV3-1 few TRBD1 CASSLGQGAGQPQHF TGTGCCAGCAGCCTAGGACAGGGGGCGGGTCAGCCCCAGCATTTT